One sample yielded the 20 T cell receptor beta chains listed below, sequenced in a study of tumor and adjacent non-tumor tissue in lung cancer. A modified ARM-PCR protocol with three rounds of nested PCR amplified TCRbeta. TCRdb analysed the multiplex PCR reads with MiXCR anew, one entry per CDR3 protein. The table has over 110,000 distinct CDR3 sequences, 66% seen once. RNA was extracted from bulk tissue without any cell sorting. The sequenced sample was lung tumor tissue. These receptors originate from a man aged 60 to 75 with small cell lung cancer.

Of note for this clonotype: At one end, the junction sequence differs from germline, possibly due to a read error. The rearrangement joins TRBV11-2 to TRBJ2-1; possibly TRBD2 for D (5 bases). There are 15 residues in the CDR3. Per the germline V gene, CDR1 is SGHAT and CDR2 is FQNNGV. CDR3 protein: CTSSPAAGTYNEQFF. CDR3 DNA: TGTACCAGCAGCCCCGCTGCGGGCACCTACAATGAGCAGTTCTTC.

The DNA of the CDR3 is TGTGCCAGCAATTATAGGTGGCTAGAGATTGAAGCTTTCTTT. Translating it yields CASNYRWLEIEAFF. The rearrangement uses TRBV6-5 and TRBJ1-1, with no clear D. V was trimmed by 7 bases and J by 7 bases, leaving 19 bases between them. The CDR3 totals 14 residues. CDR1 and CDR2 (germline): MNHEY, SVGAGI.

The chain joins TRBV29-1 to TRBJ1-2; D gene unclear. The CDR3 is made up of 11 amino acids. Germline CDR1 is SQVTM and CDR2 is ANQGSEA. The V end lost 2 bases, the J end lost 5 bases, and 6 bases lay between the germline ends. The CDR3 here is CSVEYEYGYTF. CDR3 nucleotides: TGCAGCGTTGAATACGAGTATGGCTACACCTTC.

Concerning this clonotype itself: A much larger clone differs by one base, so this may be a read error. This sequence joins TRBV6-6 and TRBJ1-4; 8 bases are a match to TRBD1. There are 19 residues in the CDR3. From germline, CDR1 is MNHNY and CDR2 SVGAGI (reference sequence). J lost 1 base, V lost 5 bases, and 15 bases had no gene match. DNA of the CDR3: TGTGCCAGCAGTCGAGTGACCGGACAGGGAGGAGTAACTAATGAAAAACTGTTTTTT. Translated, it gives CASSRVTGQGGVTNEKLFF.

The rearrangement uses TRBV6-6 and TRBJ1-1; D uncertain. The V end lost 9 bases, the J end lost 1 base, and 15 bases lay between the germline ends. The CDR3 runs 14 residues. Germline V gives CDR1 MNHNY, CDR2 SVGAGI (reference sequence). The CDR3 is CASTFGRRNTEAFF. DNA of the CDR3: TGTGCCAGTACCTTTGGGAGGAGGAACACTGAAGCTTTCTTT.

Turning to this clonotype: This may come from a read error, since a much larger clone is one base off. The chain has TRBV11-1 and TRBJ2-5, with unresolved D. In germline, CDR1 is SGHAT, CDR2 FQDESV (reference sequence). The V end lost 4 bases, the J end lost 2 bases, and 11 bases lay between the germline ends. The CDR3 has 14 amino acids. CDR3 region: CASSSPAGQETQYF. The CDR3 DNA reads TGTGCCAGCAGCTCGCCTGCTGGACAAGAGACCCAGTACTTC.

The genes are TRBV5-4 and TRBJ2-2; D uncertain. Trimming cost V 4 bases and J 1 base, with 14 bases left between them. This CDR3 is 16 amino acids long. Germline V gives CDR1 SGHNT, CDR2 YYREEE (reference sequence). CDR3 amino acids: CASSLGPWGNTGELFF. The CDR3 DNA follows: TGTGCCAGCAGCCTTGGGCCGTGGGGGAACACCGGGGAGCTGTTTTTT.

As to this clonotype: The junction does not match germline at one end; this may be a read error. The chain joins TRBV4-1 to TRBJ2-2, with 8 positions matching TRBD2. The CDR3 consists of 18 residues. Germline V gives CDR1 MGHRA, CDR2 YSYEKL. In DNA form, the CDR3 reads TGCGCCCGCAGCCAAGATTGTGGTAGCGGGGCCAACACCGGGGAGCTGTTTTTT. Amino acids: CARSQDCGSGANTGELFF.

The rearrangement links TRBV11-2 to TRBJ2-2, with a tentative D call TRBD1 (5 bases). V lost 10 bases and J 5 bases, leaving 20 bases between the germline ends. The germline gives CDR1 SGHAT, CDR2 FQNNGV. The CDR3 covers 15 residues. For the CDR3, the DNA is TGTGCCACCAACTTACATACTCCAGGGACCGGGGAGCTGTTTTTT. It yields the protein CATNLHTPGTGELFF.

The chain combines TRBV6-5 with TRBJ2-7; D unresolved. CDR3 size: 14 residues. Looked up from germline, CDR1 is MNHEY and CDR2 is SVGAGI. Trimming shortened V by 2 bases and J by 4 bases, and 12 bases separated the two germline ends. DNA of the CDR3: TGTGCCAGCAGTTACGGTACAAGGGCTTACGAGCAGTACTTC. Protein sequence: CASSYGTRAYEQYF.

The V call is TRBV20-1, the J call TRBJ2-5, with D uncertain. The CDR3 runs to 11 residues. Germline V gives CDR1 DFQATT, CDR2 SNEGSKA (reference sequence). In nucleotides, the CDR3 is TGCAGAGTCGCACCTGGGGAGACCCAGTACTTC. This sequence encodes CRVAPGETQYF.

This clonotype was detected ten times or more. V usage is TRBV20-1 and J usage is TRBJ2-5; 12 bases fit TRBD2. From germline, CDR1 is DFQATT and CDR2 SNEGSKA (reference sequence). V lost 5 bases to trimming and J lost 5 bases; unmatched junction nucleotides: 9. CDR3 length: 15 amino acids. The CDR3 loop reads CSAGRLAGDGETQYF. DNA of the CDR3: TGCAGTGCTGGGAGACTAGCGGGAGACGGGGAGACCCAGTACTTC.

The table lists this clonotype with a count of one. The CDR3 does not close with the conserved phenylalanine or tryptophan, likely indicating a read error. The chain combines TRBV6-5 with TRBJ2-1, with no clear D. Trimming cost V 9 bases and J 5 bases, with 17 bases left between them. Looked up from germline, CDR1 is MNHEY and CDR2 is SVGAGI. The CDR3 has 14 amino acids. CDR3: CASRRGGFHNEQFL. CDR3 DNA sequence: TGTGCCAGTAGGAGAGGCGGTTTCCACAATGAGCAGTTCCTC.

This clonotype was counted ten times or more. This rearrangement joins TRBV4-1 to TRBJ2-5; D remains ambiguous. V shed 2 bases and J shed 5 bases, with 9 bases lying between them. CDR1 MGHRA and CDR2 YSYEKL come from the germline V gene. There are 13 residues in the CDR3. The CDR3 nucleotides read TGCGCCAGCAGCCAAAACCTGGGGGAGACCCAGTACTTC. It codes for CASSQNLGETQYF.

In its sample, this clonotype was seen a few times. This may be a read error, as it is one base from a much larger clone. CDR3 bases: TGCAGTGCTTCCCCTTCTCATGAGCAGTTCTTC. Encoded protein: CSASPSHEQFF. The rearrangement links TRBV20-1 to TRBJ2-1; the D is unclear. The V and J ends lost 5 bases and 8 bases respectively, with 10 bases between them. Germline assignment: CDR1 DFQATT and CDR2 SNEGSKA (reference sequence). This CDR3 has 11 residues.

This clonotype showed up just once. This rearrangement joins TRBV11-2 to TRBJ2-3; 11 bases match TRBD2. CDR3 length: 21 amino acids. Looked up from germline, CDR1 is SGHAT and CDR2 is FQNNGV. V gave up 4 bases and J gave up 2 bases; unmatched junction bases: 20. This CDR3 is CASSSTLCSGRETGLTDTQYF. The CDR3 bases are TGTGCCAGCAGCTCTACTCTCTGTAGCGGGAGGGAAACCGGCCTCACAGATACGCAGTATTTT. Based on the CDR3 plus reference TRBV11-2 and TRBJ2-3, the full variable domain is EAGVAQSPRYKIIEKRQSVAFWCNPISGHATLYWYQQILGQGPKLLIQFQNNGVVDDSQLPKDRFSAERLKGVDSTLKIQPAKLEDSAVYLCASSSTLCSGRETGLTDTQYFGPGTRLTVL.

J is TRBJ2-6 and V is TRBV12-3 or TRBV12-4; D assignment may be TRBD1 or TRBD2 (5 bases each). The CDR3 sequence is 16 residues long. V was pared by 2 bases and J by 2 bases, with 10 bases between. This chain's CDR3 is CASSLNMGAGANVLTF. The CDR3 nucleotides read TGTGCCAGCAGTTTAAATATGGGGGCTGGGGCCAACGTCCTGACTTTC.

This clonotype has a single count. The rearrangement uses TRBV11-2 and TRBJ2-5; TRBD2 matches 14 bases. The CDR3 extends over 18 amino acids. Germline CDR1 is SGHAT and CDR2 is FQNNGV. V was pared by 1 base and J by 7 bases, with 11 bases of the junction left unmatched. CDR3 nucleotides: TGTGCCAGCAGCTTAGGTAACGGACTAGCGGGAGGTTTAGCGACCCAGTACTTC. As protein: CASSLGNGLAGGLATQYF.

A single count supports this clonotype. The chain joins TRBV5-1 to TRBJ2-3, with D perhaps matching TRBD1 (6 bases). Deletions cut 3 bases from V and 5 bases from J, with 10 bases between. This CDR3 region has 13 residues. The germline CDR1 and CDR2 sequences are SGHRS and YFSETQ. The CDR3 nucleotides read TGCGCCAGCAGCTCACAGGGTGGAGATACGCAGTATTTT. Translating gives CASSSQGGDTQYF.

Regarding this clonotype: The junction and the germline gene differ at one end; a read error may be behind it. The chain is built from TRBV6-1 and TRBJ2-7, with 11 bases fitting TRBD1. There are 14 residues in the CDR3. Germline assignment: CDR1 MNHNS and CDR2 SASEGT. CDR3: CVSRVGTGGYEQYF. As DNA, the CDR3 is TGTGTCAGCAGGGTAGGGACAGGGGGTTACGAGCAGTACTTC.